This is a list of T cell receptor beta chains from one sample in a study of blood T cell repertoires in COVID-19. Sequenced by immunoSEQ multiplex PCR; TCRdb stores in-frame clones only, minus some. The table lists around 60,000 clones, around 70% of them singletons, with about 5% in the top ten. Sequenced material: peripheral blood. All receptors derive from a woman in her 70s with COVID-19, enrolled during active disease. The CDR3 runs from the conserved cysteine through the conserved F or W. D genes are given only for firm matches. Not all rows give a size; the values are once, few, many and, for expanded clones, a class.

TRBJ2-3,TRBV7-3,TRBD2,once,TGTGCCAGCAGCTTGGGTCTAGCGGGGGGCTCGGATACGCAGTATTTT,CASSLGLAGGSDTQYF
TRBJ1-2,TRBV27,NA,few,TGTGCCTCCCTGGGGGGCTATGGCTACACCTTC,CASLGGYGYTF
TRBJ2-3,TRBV6-2/TRBV6-3,TRBD2,NA,TGTGCCAGCAGTTACTTTGGGACTAGCGGGGGGCCCTACTCCACAGATACGCAGTATTTT,CASSYFGTSGGPYSTDTQYF
TRBJ1-1,TRBV5-8,NA,NA,TGTGCCAGCAGCTTGGCCCCGACAACGAACACTGAAGCTTTCTTT,CASSLAPTTNTEAFF
TRBJ2-3,TRBV19,TRBD1,NA,TGTGCCAGTAGTATATCAGGGGGTTATGGAGATACGCAGTATTTT,CASSISGGYGDTQYF
TRBJ1-1,TRBV11-1,NA,NA,TGTGCCAGCAGCTTAGCTCGCACTGAAGCTTTCTTT,CASSLARTEAFF
TRBJ2-3,TRBV7-9,NA,few,TGTGCCAGCACCCCCCAACTATCAGATACGCAGTATTTT,CASTPQLSDTQYF
TRBJ2-6,TRBV7-9,NA,NA,TGTGCCAGCAGCCTGGCTCGGCGGACAGTCTCTGGGGCCAACGTCCTGACTTTC,CASSLARRTVSGANVLTF
TRBJ2-6,TRBV5-1,NA,few,TGCGCCAGCAGTCAGGACTCTGGGGCCAACGTCCTGACTTTC,CASSQDSGANVLTF
TRBJ2-5,TRBV6-5,TRBD2,NA,TGTGCCAGCAGCTCTGGGACTAGTTCGGCGACCCAGTACTTC,CASSSGTSSATQYF
TRBJ2-3,TRBV19,NA,NA,TGTGCCAGTAGTATCCCCCAGACAGATACGCAGTATTTT,CASSIPQTDTQYF
TRBJ1-1,TRBV19,NA,NA,TGTGCCAGTACCCGGGGACAAAACTCTGCTTTCTTT,CASTRGQNSAFF
TRBJ2-7,TRBV5-1,TRBD1,NA,TGCGCCAGCAGCTGGGGACAGGTCTCCTACGAGCAGTACTTC,CASSWGQVSYEQYF
TRBJ2-3,TRBV2,TRBD2,NA,TGTGCCAACGGTGGACTAGCGAGCACAGATACGCAGTATTTT,CANGGLASTDTQYF
TRBJ1-2,TRBV11-3,NA,NA,TGTGCCAGCAGCTTTGGCCTAGGACAGCCCACAAGATATGGCTACACCTTC,CASSFGLGQPTRYGYTF
TRBJ2-3,TRBV15,TRBD2,NA,TGTGCCACCAGCGGAGGGACCTTAGCGGGGGGTCGCACAGATACGCAGTATTTT,CATSGGTLAGGRTDTQYF
TRBJ1-2,TRBV11-2,NA,NA,TGTGCCAGCAGCGAACCCCAGGAATACTATGGCTACACCTTC,CASSEPQEYYGYTF
TRBJ2-1,TRBV9,NA,NA,TGTGCCAGCAGCTCCTGGACTGGGGATAATGAGCAGTTCTTC,CASSSWTGDNEQFF
TRBJ2-3,TRBV19,TRBD1,NA,TGTGCCAGTAGTAACCCGACAGGGACCGGCACAGATACGCAGTATTTT,CASSNPTGTGTDTQYF
TRBJ1-2,TRBV9,TRBD1,NA,TGTGCCAGCAGCCCGGGACAGGGAAAAGGCTACACCTTC,CASSPGQGKGYTF
TRBJ2-1,TRBV2,TRBD2,NA,TGTGCCAGCTTTAGCGGGAGGGCCAAAGATGAGCAGTTCTTC,CASFSGRAKDEQFF
TRBJ2-1,TRBV15,TRBD2,few,TGTGCCACCAGGACACTAGCGGGGGGTTACAATGAGCAGTTCTTC,CATRTLAGGYNEQFF
TRBJ2-3,TRBV14,TRBD2,NA,TGTGCCAGCAGCCAAGGAAGCGGGAGTTCCCGATTCACAGATACGCAGTATTTT,CASSQGSGSSRFTDTQYF
TRBJ2-5,TRBV19,TRBD2,NA,TGTGCCAGTAGTCCCTCGGGGGGGGACCAAGAGACCCAGTACTTC,CASSPSGGDQETQYF
TRBJ2-3,TRBV7-9,TRBD1,few,TGTGCCAGCAGCCGATTCGGACAGGGGGCTGACGCAGATACGCAGTATTTT,CASSRFGQGADADTQYF
TRBJ2-2,TRBV27,NA,few,TGTGCCAGCAGTACGTTAGGGGGCGGGGAGCTGTTTTTT,CASSTLGGGELFF
TRBJ1-1,TRBV12-3/TRBV12-4,NA,NA,TGTGCCAGCAGTTTAGCGCCAGACACTGAAGCTTTCTTT,CASSLAPDTEAFF
TRBJ1-1,TRBV19,NA,once,TGTGCCAGTAGTAGGGGAGGGGAGGCCAAGGTTGAAGCTTTCTTT,CASSRGGEAKVEAFF
TRBJ2-1,TRBV6-1,TRBD2,NA,TGTGCCAGCAGTGAGCGGGGGATCTACAATGAGCAGTTCTTC,CASSERGIYNEQFF
TRBJ2-1,TRBV20-1,TRBD2,NA,TGCAGTGCTAGTCCCGGGACTAGCGCTTACAATGAGCAGTTCTTC,CSASPGTSAYNEQFF
TRBJ1-6,TRBV3-1/TRBV3-2,NA,NA,TGTGCCAGCAGCGGCACAAGGAGCTCCTATAATTCACCCCTCCACTTT,CASSGTRSSYNSPLHF
TRBJ1-5,TRBV5-8,TRBD1,NA,TGTGCCAGCAGCTCAGGACAGGGGGACAATCAGCCCCAGCATTTT,CASSSGQGDNQPQHF
TRBJ2-1,TRBV6-2/TRBV6-3,TRBD2,NA,TGTGCCAGCAGTGGCTCTCCTCGGACTAGGTTCAATGAGCAGTTCTTC,CASSGSPRTRFNEQFF
TRBJ1-1,TRBV10-3,NA,NA,TGTGCCATCAGTGAGTCGGTCGTGAGGTTGAACACTGAAGCTTTCTTT,CAISESVVRLNTEAFF
TRBJ2-2,TRBV13,NA,NA,TGTGCCAGCAGCTCCGAGAGGGGCTCAGGGGAAAGGACCGGGGAGCTGTTTTTT,CASSSERGSGERTGELFF
TRBJ1-4,TRBV4-3,NA,few,TGCGCCAGCAGCCAAGATGGGCTGGATGGGTACGCAACTAATGAAAAACTGTTTTTT,CASSQDGLDGYATNEKLFF
TRBJ1-1,TRBV28,TRBD1,NA,TGTGCCAGTAACAGGGGGAGAACTGAAGCTTTCTTT,CASNRGRTEAFF
TRBJ1-2,TRBV15,TRBD1,NA,TGTGCCACCAGTAGGGGACAGGGTTTTTATGGCTACACCTTC,CATSRGQGFYGYTF
TRBJ2-3,TRBV3-1/TRBV3-2,NA,NA,TGTGCCAGCAGCCAAGGGTCACCGGGACTCCTGATCCGGAGTTCGGATACGCAGTATTTT,CASSQGSPGLLIRSSDTQYF
TRBJ1-2,TRBV27,TRBD1,NA,TGTGCCAGCAGGCCCACAGGGGGACCATATGGCTACACCTTC,CASRPTGGPYGYTF